The 30 T cell receptor beta chains reported below all come from one sample, sequenced in a study of T cell responses to AZD1222 COVID-19 vaccine. Profiling relied on immunoSEQ multiplex PCR, and the TCRdb table lists in-frame clones only, not all of them. The sample has over 100,000 clones, roughly 84% seen once. The source material was peripheral blood, sampled on day 0 of AZD1222 vaccination. All receptors come from an adult in good health.

The V call is TRBV6-5, the J call TRBJ2-5, with a weak D call TRBD1 (6 bases). Germline V gene data show CDR1 as MNHEY and CDR2 as SVGAGI. There are 12 residues in the CDR3. The V end lost 8 bases, the J end lost 4 bases, and 11 bases lay between the germline ends. CDR3 DNA sequence: TGTGCCAGCGAACAGGGTGGAGAGACCCAGTACTTC. It is translated as CASEQGGETQYF.

V usage is TRBV28 and J usage is TRBJ1-1, with D unresolved. V was trimmed by 2 bases and J by 5 bases, leaving 6 bases between them. The CDR3 consists of 12 residues. Germline V gene lookup returns CDR1 MDHEN and CDR2 SYDVKM. CDR3 DNA: TGTGCCAGCAGTTTAGATTGGACTGAAGCTTTCTTT. Its protein is CASSLDWTEAFF.

The V and J genes are TRBV7-8 and TRBJ1-3; the D is unclear. Germline assignment: CDR1 SGHVS and CDR2 FQNEAQ. Trimming stripped 1 base from V and 2 bases from J, with 9 bases between. CDR3 length equals 15 residues. The CDR3 reads CASSLDLPAGNTIYF. The CDR3 nucleotides are TGTGCCAGCAGCTTAGATCTCCCTGCTGGAAACACCATATATTTT.

This sequence joins TRBV7-9 and TRBJ2-2; tentatively, D is TRBD2 (7 bases). Germline V CDR1 and CDR2: SEHNR, FQNEAQ (reference sequence). Trimming shortened V by 5 bases and J by 2 bases, and 21 bases separated the two germline ends. The CDR3 is made up of 18 amino acids. CDR3 amino acids: CASSPPRGRGSNTGELFF. The DNA of the CDR3 is TGTGCCAGCAGCCCGCCCCGGGGGAGGGGGTCAAACACCGGGGAGCTGTTTTTT.

This clone was found a few times. The chain uses TRBV19 and TRBJ1-3; D gene unclear. The CDR3 has 14 amino acids. The V gene lost 6 bases and the J gene lost 1 base, with 10 bases spanning the gap. Germline V gives CDR1 LNHDA, CDR2 SQIVND (reference sequence). CDR3: CASSSEASGNTIYF. The CDR3 DNA reads TGTGCCAGTAGCAGCGAGGCATCTGGAAACACCATATATTTT.

The chain employs TRBV7-9 and TRBJ1-6; maybe TRBD1 (5 bases). Germline V gene lookup returns CDR1 SEHNR and CDR2 FQNEAQ (reference sequence). This CDR3 region has 15 residues. Trimming stripped 1 base from V and 10 bases from J, with 14 bases between. As DNA, the CDR3 is TGTGCCAGCAGCTTAGGGGAGGGGATAGGCTCACCCCTCCACTTT. This codes for CASSLGEGIGSPLHF.

The DNA of the CDR3 is TGTGCCAGCAGCTTATTAGGCCCGGGAAACACCATATATTTT. Protein sequence: CASSLLGPGNTIYF. V gene TRBV7-2 combines with J gene TRBJ1-3; the D is unclear. Trimming pared 2 bases from V and 4 bases from J, leaving 9 bases between. Germline V gene sequence: CDR1 SGHTA, CDR2 FQGNSA. The CDR3 has 14 amino acids.

The chain's CDR3 is CASRIPGGSNSPLHF. The CDR3 DNA reads as TGTGCCAGCAGGATTCCAGGGGGCTCTAATTCACCCCTCCACTTT. The J gene is TRBJ1-6, the V gene TRBV6-6, with 8 nucleotides matching TRBD1. This CDR3 is built from 15 residues. Per germline, CDR1 MNHNY and CDR2 SVGAGI (reference sequence). After removal of 6 bases from V and 6 bases from J, the junction contained 7 bases not matched to a gene.

The gene calls are TRBV7-9 and TRBJ2-1; D possibly corresponds to TRBD2 (5 bases). Trimming shortened V by 1 base and J by 7 bases, and 20 bases separated the two germline ends. Germline V gives CDR1 SEHNR, CDR2 FQNEAQ (reference sequence). CDR3 length: 17 residues. The CDR3 DNA sequence: TGTGCCAGCAGCTTAGTAGGTTCTAATTGGGAGCAAAATGAGCAGTTCTTC. The encoded protein is CASSLVGSNWEQNEQFF.

J is TRBJ1-2 and V is TRBV5-1; D call uncertain. Germline CDR1 reads SGHRS; CDR2 reads YFSETQ. The CDR3 covers 14 residues. V lost 4 bases to trimming and J lost 13 bases, with 23 bases between them. CDR3 amino acids: CASSTDGWAPPGTF. CDR3 coding DNA: TGCGCCAGCAGCACCGATGGATGGGCTCCACCTGGCACCTTC.

The V gene is TRBV15, the J gene TRBJ2-1; the match to TRBD2 covers 9 bases. V lost 0 bases, J lost 1 base, and 4 bases stayed unmatched. Germline loops: CDR1 LNHNV, CDR2 YYDKDF (reference sequence). This CDR3 region has 17 residues. In DNA form, the CDR3 reads TGTGCCACCAGCAGAGATTGGGCGGGAGGGTCCTACAATGAGCAGTTCTTC. It specifies CATSRDWAGGSYNEQFF.

This clone was observed a single time. The gene calls are TRBV3-1 (or the pseudogene TRBV3-2) and TRBJ2-1; D gene unclear. This CDR3 comprises 17 residues. Per germline, CDR1 LGHDT and CDR2 YNNKEL (reference sequence). V was trimmed by 2 bases and J by 1 base, leaving 15 bases between them. The CDR3 DNA sequence: TGTGCCAGCAGCCAATACGATTACTCCCAGTCCTACAATGAGCAGTTCTTC. It encodes CASSQYDYSQSYNEQFF.

In its sample, this clone was seen once. The chain joins TRBV3-1 (or the pseudogene TRBV3-2) to TRBJ1-2, with D uncertain. Per germline, CDR1 LGHDT and CDR2 YNNKEL (reference sequence). This CDR3 is built from 13 residues. The V end was cut by 1 base, the J end by 4 bases, with 7 bases between. The CDR3 protein is CASSQAETYGYTF. The CDR3 nucleotides read TGTGCCAGCAGCCAAGCAGAGACCTATGGCTACACCTTC.

This clone showed up just once. V gene TRBV4-2 combines with J gene TRBJ2-7; 8 bases map to TRBD2. The CDR3 has 14 residues. The germline V gene has CDR1 LGHNA and CDR2 YNFKEQ. V was clipped by 4 bases and J by 2 bases; unmatched bases: 4. In DNA, the CDR3 is TGTGCCAGCAGCCGAGAACTAGCGGCCTACGAGCAGTACTTC. Its translation: CASSRELAAYEQYF.

The chain uses TRBV3-1 (or the pseudogene TRBV3-2) and TRBJ1-3; 8 nucleotides line up with TRBD1. Germline V gene lookup returns CDR1 LGHDT and CDR2 YNNKEL (reference sequence). The CDR3 is 16 residues long. The J segment lost 7 bases and the V segment lost 0 bases, leaving 8 bases of the junction unmatched. The DNA for the CDR3 is TGTGCCAGCAGCCAAGATCCCCAGGGGGCGGCCAACACCATATATTTT. This gives the protein CASSQDPQGAANTIYF.

The V call is TRBV7-2, the J call TRBJ2-7; D not resolved. The CDR3 runs 12 residues. The V gene's germline CDR1 is SGHTA and CDR2 FQGNSA. V gave up 4 bases and J gave up 2 bases, with 6 bases separating them. The CDR3: CASSSGPYEQYF. CDR3 DNA: TGTGCCAGCAGCTCCGGACCCTACGAGCAGTACTTC.

The J gene is TRBJ2-7, the V gene TRBV6-2 or TRBV6-3; 8 nucleotides agree with TRBD2. The V segment lost 5 bases and the J segment 7 bases; nucleotides outside the gene matches: 10. This CDR3 is 14 amino acids long. Germline values: CDR1 MNHEY, CDR2 SVGEGT. The CDR3 reads CASSQLAERGEQYF. CDR3 DNA: TGTGCCAGCAGTCAACTAGCGGAAAGGGGTGAGCAGTACTTC.

This clone was seen only once. The chain carries TRBV19 and TRBJ2-7; D ambiguous. The length of the CDR3 is 13 residues. Trimming removed 1 base from V and 2 bases from J, with 6 bases in between. Per the germline V gene, CDR1 is LNHDA and CDR2 is SQIVND (reference sequence). This CDR3 reads CASSIGVAYEQYF. In DNA form, the CDR3 reads TGTGCCAGTAGTATAGGGGTCGCCTACGAGCAGTACTTC.

This clone appeared a few times. This sequence joins TRBV11-2 and TRBJ1-5; D uncertain. Germline V gene sequence: CDR1 SGHAT, CDR2 FQNNGV. Trimming took 6 bases from V and 6 from J, leaving 21 bases between them. The length of the CDR3 is 16 residues. The CDR3 nucleotides read TGTGCCAGCAGGTCACCAGGAGGTATTGTCCGTCAGCCCCAGCATTTT. Translation: CASRSPGGIVRQPQHF.

V gene TRBV5-1 combines with J gene TRBJ1-2; 11 nucleotides align to TRBD1. The CDR3 is 16 amino acids. Germline lookup yields CDR1 SGHRS and CDR2 YFSETQ. Trimming removed 3 bases from V and 1 base from J; junction bases left unmatched: 5. CDR3 nucleotides: TGCGCCAGCAGCTCAGGGACAGGGGGAGGTAACTATGGCTACACCTTC. Amino acid sequence: CASSSGTGGGNYGYTF.

The rearrangement links TRBV7-2 to TRBJ2-1; 12 positions match TRBD2. Unmatched junction bases numbered 5, after V lost 1 base and J lost 4 bases. The germline V gene has CDR1 SGHTA and CDR2 FQGNSA. The CDR3 spans 17 residues. The CDR3 region has the DNA TGTGCCAGCAGCTTAGTCTCGACTAGCGGGAGTTACAATGAGCAGTTCTTC. It specifies CASSLVSTSGSYNEQFF.

The chain employs TRBV28 and TRBJ1-2; 10 bases line up with TRBD1. This CDR3 comprises 18 residues. Germline lookup yields CDR1 MDHEN and CDR2 SYDVKM. The ends lost 4 bases at V and 4 bases at J; junction bases unmatched: 15. The CDR3, as DNA: TGTGCCAGCAGTTCGGGACAGGGGTTAAGGTCGGGAAGCTATGGCTACACCTTC. Amino acid sequence: CASSSGQGLRSGSYGYTF.

The chain has TRBV24-1 and TRBJ2-1; D gene uncertain. Germline CDR1 is KGHDR and CDR2 is SFDVKD. The germline V and J ends were trimmed by 0 bases and 0 bases, with 11 bases remaining between them. The CDR3 length is 17 residues. CDR3 bases: TGTGCCACCAGTGATTTGCCACGGAAGAGCTCCTACAATGAGCAGTTCTTC. Protein product: CATSDLPRKSSYNEQFF.

The V gene is TRBV7-2, the J gene TRBJ1-5, with 8 bases matching TRBD1. Germline-derived CDR1 and CDR2 are SGHTA and FQGNSA. This CDR3 has 16 amino acids. V shed 5 bases and J 4 bases; nucleotides not matched to a gene: 10. The DNA for the CDR3 is TGTGCCAGCAGCGCCCGAACAGGGGGAAAAAATCAGCCCCAGCATTTT. Translating gives CASSARTGGKNQPQHF.

The V call is TRBV25-1, the J call TRBJ1-5; possibly TRBD1 for D (5 bases). Trimming pared 2 bases from V and 7 bases from J, leaving 12 bases between. Germline CDR1 MGHDK, CDR2 SYGVNS. The CDR3 contains 14 residues. CDR3 residues: CASSEMGDGQPQHF. The CDR3 DNA is TGTGCCAGCAGTGAAATGGGGGACGGCCAGCCCCAGCATTTT.

This chain links TRBV6-2 or TRBV6-3 with TRBJ2-7, with TRBD1 matching over 10 bases. This CDR3 has 15 residues. The germline gives CDR1 MNHEY, CDR2 SVGEGT. With 0 bases clipped from V and 6 bases from J, the junction kept 5 bases outside the gene matches. The CDR3 coding sequence is TGTGCCAGCAGTTACTCGAAGACAGGGGGCCTCGAGCAGTACTTC. Translation: CASSYSKTGGLEQYF.

This chain uses TRBV18 with TRBJ1-6, with 7 bases aligning to TRBD1. CDR1 is KGHSH and CDR2 is LQKENI in the germline V gene. V was pared by 3 bases and J by 9 bases, with 2 bases of the junction left unmatched. The CDR3 length is 13 residues. The CDR3 DNA is TGTGCCAGCTCACCGGGACAGACTTCACCCCTCCACTTT. Protein product: CASSPGQTSPLHF.

J is TRBJ1-5 and V is TRBV7-9, with D unclear. Germline values: CDR1 SEHNR, CDR2 FQNEAQ (reference sequence). The CDR3 sequence is 12 residues long. Trimming took 5 bases from V and 0 from J, leaving 2 bases between them. In nucleotides, the CDR3 is TGTGCCAGCAGCGATAGCAATCAGCCCCAGCATTTT. Translating it yields CASSDSNQPQHF. Looking up the rest from reference TRBV7-9 and TRBJ1-5 gives the full variable domain: DTGVSQNPRHKITKRGQNVTFRCDPISEHNRLYWYRQTLGQGPEFLTYFQNEAQLEKSRLLSDRFSAERPKGSFSTLEIQRTEQGDSAMYLCASSDSNQPQHFGDGTRLSIL.

The chain uses TRBV19 and TRBJ1-6; 9 positions agree with TRBD1. Germline V lookup: CDR1 LNHDA, CDR2 SQIVND (reference sequence). V dropped 4 bases and J dropped 7; count of bases not matched to a gene: 14. This CDR3 has 18 amino acids. The CDR3 sequence is CASSNGQGTGLKNSPLHF. CDR3 DNA sequence: TGTGCCAGTAGTAATGGACAGGGGACAGGTTTGAAGAATTCACCCCTCCACTTT.

CDR3 residues: CASSSGTGLGGNTIYF. CDR3 DNA: TGTGCCAGCAGCTCTGGGACAGGGTTGGGTGGAAACACCATATATTTT. This sequence joins TRBV9 and TRBJ1-3, with 9 bases that match TRBD1. V trimming: 4 bases; J trimming: 3 bases; junction bases outside the gene matches: 8. The CDR3 extends over 16 amino acids. Germline V gives CDR1 SGDLS, CDR2 YYNGEE. The variable domain in full, with the rest retrieved from reference TRBV9 and TRBJ1-3, is DSGVTQTPKHLITATGQRVTLRCSPRSGDLSVYWYQQSLDQGLQFLIQYYNGEERAKGNILERFSAQQFPDLHSELNLSSLELGDSALYFCASSSGTGLGGNTIYFGEGSWLTVV.